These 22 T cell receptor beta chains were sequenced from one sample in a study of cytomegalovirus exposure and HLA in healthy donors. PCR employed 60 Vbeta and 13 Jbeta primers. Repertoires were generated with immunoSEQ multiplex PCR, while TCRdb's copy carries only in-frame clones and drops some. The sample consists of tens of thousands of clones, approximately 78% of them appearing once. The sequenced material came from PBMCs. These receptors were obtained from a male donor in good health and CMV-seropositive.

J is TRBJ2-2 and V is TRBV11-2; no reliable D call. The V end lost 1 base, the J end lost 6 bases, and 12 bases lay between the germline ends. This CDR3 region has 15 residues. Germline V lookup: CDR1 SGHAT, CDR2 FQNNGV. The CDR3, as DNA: TGTGCCAGCAGCTTAGTAGTTTCATCGGCCGGGGAGCTGTTTTTT. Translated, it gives CASSLVVSSAGELFF.

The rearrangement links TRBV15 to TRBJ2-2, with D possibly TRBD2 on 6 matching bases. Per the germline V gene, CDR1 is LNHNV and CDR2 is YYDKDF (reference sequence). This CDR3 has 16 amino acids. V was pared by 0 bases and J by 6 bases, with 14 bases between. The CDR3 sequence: CATSRDISAGSGELFF. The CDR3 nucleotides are TGTGCCACCAGCAGAGATATCTCGGCGGGATCCGGGGAGCTGTTTTTT.

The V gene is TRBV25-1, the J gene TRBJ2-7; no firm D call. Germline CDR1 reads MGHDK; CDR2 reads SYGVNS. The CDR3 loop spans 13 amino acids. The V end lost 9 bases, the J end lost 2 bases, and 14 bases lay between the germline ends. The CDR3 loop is CARSARQAYEQYF. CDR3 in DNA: TGTGCCAGATCCGCCCGGCAGGCCTACGAGCAGTACTTC.

Here the CDR3 reads CASSDSIHGTGELFF. Written as DNA, the CDR3 is TGTGCCAGCAGTGACTCGATTCACGGGACCGGGGAGCTGTTTTTT. The J gene is TRBJ2-2, the V gene TRBV6-4; no definite D call. Per germline, CDR1 MRHNA and CDR2 SNTAGT. Trimming shortened V by 0 bases and J by 5 bases, and 10 bases separated the two germline ends. The CDR3 length is 15 residues.

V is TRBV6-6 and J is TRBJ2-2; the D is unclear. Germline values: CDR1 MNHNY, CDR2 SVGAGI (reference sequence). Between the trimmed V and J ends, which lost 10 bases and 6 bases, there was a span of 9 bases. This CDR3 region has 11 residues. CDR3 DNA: TGTGCCACCTGGGCGTCCGGGGAGCTGTTTTTT. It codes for CATWASGELFF.

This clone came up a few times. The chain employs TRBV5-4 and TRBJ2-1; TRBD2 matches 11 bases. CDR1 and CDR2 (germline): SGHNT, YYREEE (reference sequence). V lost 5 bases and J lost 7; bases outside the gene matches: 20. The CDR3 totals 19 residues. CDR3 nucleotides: TGTGCCAGCAGGCCGACAGGTGTACTAGCGGGAGCCCTTCGAAATGAGCAGTTCTTC. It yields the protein CASRPTGVLAGALRNEQFF.

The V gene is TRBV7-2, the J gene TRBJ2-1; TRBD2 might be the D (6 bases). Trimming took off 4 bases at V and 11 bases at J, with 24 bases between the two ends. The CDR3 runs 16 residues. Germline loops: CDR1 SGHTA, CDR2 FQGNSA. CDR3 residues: CASSSLGIGILAKQFF. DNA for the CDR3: TGTGCCAGCAGCTCCCTTGGCATCGGCATCCTAGCGAAGCAGTTCTTC.

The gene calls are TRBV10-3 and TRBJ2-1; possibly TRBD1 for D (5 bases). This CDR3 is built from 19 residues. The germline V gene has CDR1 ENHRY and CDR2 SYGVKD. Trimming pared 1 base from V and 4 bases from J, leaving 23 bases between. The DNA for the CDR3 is TGTGCCATCAGTGAGTTGGACAACGCGGACCCTTGGATGTACAATGAGCAGTTCTTC. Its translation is CAISELDNADPWMYNEQFF.

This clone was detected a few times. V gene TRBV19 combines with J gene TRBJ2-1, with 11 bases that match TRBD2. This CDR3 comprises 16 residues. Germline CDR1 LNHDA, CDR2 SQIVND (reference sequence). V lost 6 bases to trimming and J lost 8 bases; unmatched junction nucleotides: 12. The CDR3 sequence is CASSLKVAGGPYEQFF. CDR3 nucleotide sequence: TGTGCCAGTAGCCTAAAGGTAGCGGGAGGGCCCTATGAGCAGTTCTTC.

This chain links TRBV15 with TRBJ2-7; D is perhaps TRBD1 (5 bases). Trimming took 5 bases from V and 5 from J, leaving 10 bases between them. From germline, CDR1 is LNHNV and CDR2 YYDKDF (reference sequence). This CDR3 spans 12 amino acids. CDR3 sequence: CATSEVGHEQYF. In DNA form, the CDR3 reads TGTGCCACCAGCGAAGTGGGGCACGAGCAGTACTTC.

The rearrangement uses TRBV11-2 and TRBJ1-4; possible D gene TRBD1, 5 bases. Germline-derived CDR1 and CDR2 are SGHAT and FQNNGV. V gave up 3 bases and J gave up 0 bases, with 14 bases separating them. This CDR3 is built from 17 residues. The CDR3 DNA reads TGTGCCAGCAGCTTGGGGGGACCAGCGTCAACTAATGAAAAACTGTTTTTT. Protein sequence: CASSLGGPASTNEKLFF.

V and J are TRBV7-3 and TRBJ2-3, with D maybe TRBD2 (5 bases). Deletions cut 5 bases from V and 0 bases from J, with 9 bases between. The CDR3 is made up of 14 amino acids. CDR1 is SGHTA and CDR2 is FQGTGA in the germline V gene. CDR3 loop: CASSQGLSTDTQYF. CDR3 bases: TGTGCCAGCAGCCAAGGACTTAGCACAGATACGCAGTATTTT.

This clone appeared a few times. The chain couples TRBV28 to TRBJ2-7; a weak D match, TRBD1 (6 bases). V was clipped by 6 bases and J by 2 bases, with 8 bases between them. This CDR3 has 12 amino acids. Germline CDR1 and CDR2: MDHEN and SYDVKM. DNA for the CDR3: TGTGCCAGCAGGGACAGAACCTACGAGCAGTACTTC. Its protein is CASRDRTYEQYF.

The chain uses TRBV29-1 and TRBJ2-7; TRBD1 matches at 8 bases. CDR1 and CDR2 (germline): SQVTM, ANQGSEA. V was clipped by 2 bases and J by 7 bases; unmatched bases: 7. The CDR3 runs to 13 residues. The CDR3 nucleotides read TGCAGCGTTGAAATCCAGGGGGCGGGTGAGCAGTACTTC. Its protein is CSVEIQGAGEQYF.

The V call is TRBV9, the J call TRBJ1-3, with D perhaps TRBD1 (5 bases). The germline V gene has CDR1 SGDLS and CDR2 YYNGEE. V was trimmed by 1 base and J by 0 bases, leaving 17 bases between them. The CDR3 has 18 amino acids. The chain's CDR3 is CASSVSHPRANSGNTIYF. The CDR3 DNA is TGTGCCAGCAGCGTATCCCACCCCAGGGCTAACTCTGGAAACACCATATATTTT.

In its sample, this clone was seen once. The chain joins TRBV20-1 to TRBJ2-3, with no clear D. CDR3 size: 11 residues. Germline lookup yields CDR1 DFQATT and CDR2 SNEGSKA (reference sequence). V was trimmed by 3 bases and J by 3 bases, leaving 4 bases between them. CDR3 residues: CSASGTDTQYF. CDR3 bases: TGCAGTGCTAGCGGGACAGATACGCAGTATTTT.

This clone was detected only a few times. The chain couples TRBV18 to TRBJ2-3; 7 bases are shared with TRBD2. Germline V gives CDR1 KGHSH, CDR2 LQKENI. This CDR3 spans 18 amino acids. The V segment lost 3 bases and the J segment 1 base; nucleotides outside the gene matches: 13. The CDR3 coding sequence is TGTGCCAGCTCACCCCGCTTTAGAAGCGGGGCCGGCACAGATACGCAGTATTTT. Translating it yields CASSPRFRSGAGTDTQYF.

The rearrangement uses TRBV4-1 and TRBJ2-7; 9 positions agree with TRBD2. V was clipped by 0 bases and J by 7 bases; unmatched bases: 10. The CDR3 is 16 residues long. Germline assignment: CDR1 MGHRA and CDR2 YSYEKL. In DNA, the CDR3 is TGCGCCAGCAGCCAAGATCAGGTAGCGGGAGTGGGGGAGCAGTACTTC. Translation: CASSQDQVAGVGEQYF.

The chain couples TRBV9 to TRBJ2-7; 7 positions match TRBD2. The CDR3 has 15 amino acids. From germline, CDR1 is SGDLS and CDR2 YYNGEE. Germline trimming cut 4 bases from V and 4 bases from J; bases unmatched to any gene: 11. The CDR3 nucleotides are TGTGCCAGCAGCCCAGAGGGGAGGGGAGGGTACGAGCAGTACTTC. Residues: CASSPEGRGGYEQYF.

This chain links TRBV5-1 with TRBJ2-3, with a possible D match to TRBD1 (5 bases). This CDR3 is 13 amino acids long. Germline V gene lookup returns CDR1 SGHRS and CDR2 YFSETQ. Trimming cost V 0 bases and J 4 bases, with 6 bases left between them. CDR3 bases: TGCGCCAGCAGCTTGGGCAGGGCAGATACGCAGTATTTT. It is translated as CASSLGRADTQYF.

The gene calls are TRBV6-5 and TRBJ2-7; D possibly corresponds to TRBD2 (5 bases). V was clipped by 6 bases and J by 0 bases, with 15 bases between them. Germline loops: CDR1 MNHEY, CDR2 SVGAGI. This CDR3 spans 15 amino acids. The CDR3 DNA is TGTGCCAGCAGACCCACTAGTGCAAGCTCCTACGAGCAGTACTTC. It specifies CASRPTSASSYEQYF.

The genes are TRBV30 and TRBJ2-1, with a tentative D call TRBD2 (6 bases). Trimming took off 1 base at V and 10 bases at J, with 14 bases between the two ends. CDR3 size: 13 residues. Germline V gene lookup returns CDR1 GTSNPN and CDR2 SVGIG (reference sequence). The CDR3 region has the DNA TGTGCCTGGAGTGGCGGGACTTCCAGGGAGCAGTTCTTC. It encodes CAWSGGTSREQFF. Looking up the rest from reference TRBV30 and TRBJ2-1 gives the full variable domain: SQTIHQWPATLVQPVGSPLSLECTVEGTSNPNLYWYRQAAGRGLQLLFYSVGIGQISSEVPQNLSASRPQDRQFILSSKKLLLSDSGFYLCAWSGGTSREQFFGPGTRLTVL.